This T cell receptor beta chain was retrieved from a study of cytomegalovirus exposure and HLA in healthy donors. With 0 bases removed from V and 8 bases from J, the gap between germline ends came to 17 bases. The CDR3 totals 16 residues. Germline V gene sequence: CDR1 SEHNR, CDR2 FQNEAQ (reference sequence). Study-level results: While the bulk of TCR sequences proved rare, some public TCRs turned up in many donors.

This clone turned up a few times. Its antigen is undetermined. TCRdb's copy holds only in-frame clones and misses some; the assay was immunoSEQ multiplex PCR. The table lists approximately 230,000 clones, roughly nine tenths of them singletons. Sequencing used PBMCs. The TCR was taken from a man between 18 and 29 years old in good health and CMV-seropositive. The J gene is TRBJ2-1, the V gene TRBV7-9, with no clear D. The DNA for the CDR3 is TGTGCCAGCAGCTTAGCATGGGGAAACCTCGTGGATGAGCAGTTCTTC. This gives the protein CASSLAWGNLVDEQFF.